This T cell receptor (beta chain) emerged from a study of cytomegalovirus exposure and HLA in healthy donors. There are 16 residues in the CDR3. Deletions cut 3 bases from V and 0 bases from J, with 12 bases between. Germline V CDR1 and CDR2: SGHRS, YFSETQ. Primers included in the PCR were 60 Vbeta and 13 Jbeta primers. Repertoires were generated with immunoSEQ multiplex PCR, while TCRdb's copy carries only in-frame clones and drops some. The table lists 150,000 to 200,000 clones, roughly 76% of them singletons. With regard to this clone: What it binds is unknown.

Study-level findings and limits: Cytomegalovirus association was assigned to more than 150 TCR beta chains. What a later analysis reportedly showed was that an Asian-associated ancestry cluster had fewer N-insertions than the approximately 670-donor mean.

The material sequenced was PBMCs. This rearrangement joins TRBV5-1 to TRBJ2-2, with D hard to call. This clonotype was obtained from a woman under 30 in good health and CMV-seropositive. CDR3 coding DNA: TGCGCCAGCAGCTCTGACGGCGGCTCGAACACCGGGGAGCTGTTTTTT. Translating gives CASSSDGGSNTGELFF.